These 9 T cell receptor beta chains originate from one sample sequenced in a study of T cell responses to AZD1222 COVID-19 vaccine. TCRdb's table, derived via immunoSEQ multiplex PCR, lists solely in-frame clones and lacks some. The repertoire holds some 150,000 clones, with approximately 90% as singletons. The specimen comprised peripheral blood, sampled after recovery from COVID-19. The origin of the receptors is an adult who had recovered from COVID-19.

The chain couples TRBV9 to TRBJ2-1; no reliable D call. V gave up 0 bases and J gave up 6 bases, with 10 bases separating them. CDR3 length equals 14 residues. The germline V gene has CDR1 SGDLS and CDR2 YYNGEE. CDR3 region: CASSVATTGNEQFF. The CDR3 DNA sequence: TGTGCCAGCAGCGTAGCAACCACCGGCAATGAGCAGTTCTTC.

The rearrangement links TRBV24-1 to TRBJ2-7; tentatively, D is TRBD1 or TRBD2 (5 bases each). This CDR3 is 15 amino acids long. The germline V and J ends were trimmed by 1 base and 1 base, with 10 bases remaining between them. Germline assignment: CDR1 KGHDR and CDR2 SFDVKD. The CDR3 here is CATSDFRDGSYEQYF. In nucleotides, the CDR3 is TGTGCCACCAGTGATTTCCGGGACGGATCCTACGAGCAGTACTTC.

The genes are TRBV10-3 and TRBJ1-1, with 7 bases fitting TRBD1. With 2 bases clipped from V and 2 bases from J, the junction kept 5 bases outside the gene matches. CDR3 length: 15 amino acids. The germline V gene encodes CDR1 ENHRY and CDR2 SYGVKD. CDR3 DNA sequence: TGTGCCATCAGTGAGAAAGGGACAGAAAACACTGAAGCTTTCTTT. Translated: CAISEKGTENTEAFF.

This chain joins TRBV7-6 and TRBJ2-7, with 8 nucleotides matching TRBD1. The V gene end was trimmed by 2 bases and the J gene end by 0 bases; junction bases not matched to a gene: 6. The CDR3 contains 16 residues. Germline V gives CDR1 SGHVS, CDR2 FNYEAQ. This chain's CDR3 is CASSLSSGQGSYEQYF. The CDR3 bases are TGTGCCAGCAGCTTATCCTCAGGACAGGGCTCCTACGAGCAGTACTTC.

The rearrangement uses TRBV6-2 or TRBV6-3 and TRBJ2-7; D is uncertain. This CDR3 region has 14 residues. The V gene lost 2 bases and the J gene lost 4 bases, with 12 bases spanning the gap. Per the germline V gene, CDR1 is MNHEY and CDR2 is SVGEGT. The CDR3 DNA follows: TGTGCCAGCAGTTACCCGCAGGCGAGGTACGAGCAGTACTTC. Protein sequence: CASSYPQARYEQYF.

The genes are TRBV28 and TRBJ1-6; D possibly corresponds to TRBD1 (6 bases). CDR3 length: 14 residues. Germline lookup yields CDR1 MDHEN and CDR2 SYDVKM. The V and J ends lost 3 bases and 6 bases respectively, with 9 bases between them. The DNA of the CDR3 is TGTGCCAGCAGTTTTACAGGGTTTAATTCACCCCTCCACTTT. Residues: CASSFTGFNSPLHF.

The CDR3 sequence: CASSLRGARRETQYF. CDR3 bases: TGTGCCAGCAGCTTAAGGGGGGCGCGTAGAGAGACCCAGTACTTC. J is TRBJ2-5 and V is TRBV5-4; D may correspond to TRBD1 or TRBD2 (6 bases each). The CDR3 length is 15 residues. Germline lookup yields CDR1 SGHNT and CDR2 YYREEE (reference sequence). The germline V and J ends were trimmed by 2 bases and 4 bases, with 15 bases remaining between them.

This clone was detected a few times. CDR3 in DNA: TGTGCCAGTAGCCCGAGGGGCCGCTCGAACACTGAAGCTTTCTTT. This translates into CASSPRGRSNTEAFF. The V and J genes are TRBV19 and TRBJ1-1, with D possibly being TRBD1 (5 bases). The CDR3 runs 15 residues. Germline V CDR1 and CDR2: LNHDA, SQIVND (reference sequence). V lost 6 bases and J 1 base, leaving 15 bases between the germline ends.

The chain recombines TRBV2 with TRBJ1-1; possibly TRBD1 for D (5 bases). Germline lookup yields CDR1 SNHLY and CDR2 FYNNEI. With 5 bases removed from V and 1 base from J, the gap between germline ends came to 8 bases. The CDR3 sequence is 13 residues long. The CDR3 nucleotides read TGTGCCAGCAGTTTTACAGGGAACACTGAAGCTTTCTTT. Protein: CASSFTGNTEAFF.